This T cell receptor (beta chain) was sequenced during a study of siplizumab effects on memory and regulatory T cells. As to this clone: Its specificity is unknown.

The V gene lost 3 bases and the J gene lost 2 bases, with 4 bases spanning the gap. CDR1 SGHNT and CDR2 YYREEE come from the germline V gene (reference sequence). This CDR3 region has 12 residues. General observations from the study: The study found that mappable alloreactive CD4+ clones averaged around 72% Treg-derived with siplizumab and roughly 27% in controls. The study found that siplizumab significantly reduced alloreactive sequences traceable to unstimulated CD4+ memory cells.

Data came from immunoSEQ multiplex PCR; TCRdb stores just in-frame clones and leaves some out. Here the sample spans approximately 100,000 clones, approximately 92% being singletons. The sample was CD4+ T cells sorted from blood. The TCR originated in a human donor in good health. Some clones in this sample may be carry-over from other donors' samples. The gene calls are TRBV5-4 and TRBJ2-3; D call uncertain. The DNA of the CDR3 is TGTGCCAGCAGCTCCAACACAGATACGCAGTATTTT. This codes for CASSSNTDTQYF.